Below, one TCR beta chain is given with its context. What it binds is not known. For each CDR3 protein, TCRdb gives one entry from its re-call of the 5' RACE reads, without DNA. The clone table shows 80,000 or so distinct CDR3 sequences, with the ten largest holding around 7%. The data are from a study of monozygotic twins with inflammatory bowel disease. Study-wide points: IBD patients share fewer clonotypes with other people than healthy twins do, especially with disease activity.

The CDR3 has 16 residues. In germline, CDR1 is SNHLY, CDR2 FYNNEI. The V gene is TRBV2, the J gene TRBJ2-6. The material sequenced was blood. The sequence came from a human donor with ulcerative colitis or Crohn's disease, or a healthy co-twin of an affected twin (not recorded which). This chain's CDR3 is CASLGRSSSGANVLTF.